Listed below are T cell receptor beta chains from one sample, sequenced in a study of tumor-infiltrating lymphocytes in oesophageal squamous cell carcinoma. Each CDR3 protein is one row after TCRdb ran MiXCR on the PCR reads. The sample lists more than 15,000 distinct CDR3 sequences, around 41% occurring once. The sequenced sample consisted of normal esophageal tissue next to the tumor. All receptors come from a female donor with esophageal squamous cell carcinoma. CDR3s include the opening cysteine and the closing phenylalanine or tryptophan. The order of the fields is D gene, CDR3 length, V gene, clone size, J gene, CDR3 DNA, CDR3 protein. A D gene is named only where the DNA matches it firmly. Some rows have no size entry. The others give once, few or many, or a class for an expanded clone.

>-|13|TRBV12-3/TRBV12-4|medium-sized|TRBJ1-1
TGTGCCAGCCGTTTACGGGTGAACACTGAAGCTTTCTTT
CASRLRVNTEAFF
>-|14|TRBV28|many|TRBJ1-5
TGTGCCAGCAGTTTATCCCTCCGACAGCAGCCCCAGCATTTT
CASSLSLRQQPQHF
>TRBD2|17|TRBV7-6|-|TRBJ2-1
TGTGCCAGCAGCCCAACGGCACTAGCGGCACCCTACAATGAGCAGTTCTTC
CASSPTALAAPYNEQFF
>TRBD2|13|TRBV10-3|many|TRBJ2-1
TGTGCCACCACAAGCGGGAACTACAATGAGCAGTTCTTC
CATTSGNYNEQFF
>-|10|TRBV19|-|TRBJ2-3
TGTGCCAGTAGGGGACCCCTGCTATATTTT
CASRGPLLYF
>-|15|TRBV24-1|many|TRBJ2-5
TGTGCCACCAGCAACTCGGCACTGGGGGGAGAGACCCAGTACTTC
CATSNSALGGETQYF
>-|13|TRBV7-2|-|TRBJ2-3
TGTGCCAGCAGCTCCCAACCCTTCCGGACGCAGTATTTT
CASSSQPFRTQYF
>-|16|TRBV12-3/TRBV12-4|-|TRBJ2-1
TGTGCCAGCAGTTTAGTACGGGAGCCCCCAAACAATGAGCAGTTCTTC
CASSLVREPPNNEQFF
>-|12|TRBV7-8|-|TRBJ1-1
TGTGCCAGCAGCTCAAACTCTGCAGAAGCTTTCTTT
CASSSNSAEAFF
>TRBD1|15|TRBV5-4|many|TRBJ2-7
TGTGCCAGCAGCCACTCCGGACAGGGGGGATACGAGCAGTACTTC
CASSHSGQGGYEQYF
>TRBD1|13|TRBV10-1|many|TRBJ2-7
TGCGCCAGCAGTCGGGACAGGGCCAACGAGCAGTACTTC
CASSRDRANEQYF
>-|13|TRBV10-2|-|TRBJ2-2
TGCGCCACCCAGCGGACGAACACCGGGGAGCTGTTTTTT
CATQRTNTGELFF
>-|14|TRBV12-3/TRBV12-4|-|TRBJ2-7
TGTGCCAGCAGTCAGATCCTGGACAGTTACGAGCAGTACTTC
CASSQILDSYEQYF
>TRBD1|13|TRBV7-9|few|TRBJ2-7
TGTGCCAGCAGTTGGGGACAGTCCTACGAGCAGTACTTC
CASSWGQSYEQYF
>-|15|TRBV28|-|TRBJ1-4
TGTGCCAGCACACTAGGAGGGGGTTTAAATGAAAAACTGTTTTTT
CASTLGGGLNEKLFF
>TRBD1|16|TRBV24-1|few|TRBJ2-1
TGTGCCACCAGTGATATGGGGACAGGGAACGACAATGAGCAGTTCTTC
CATSDMGTGNDNEQFF
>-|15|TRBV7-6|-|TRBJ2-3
TGTGCCAGCAGCTCACTAGGGCCCCCGGTAGATACGCAGTATTTT
CASSSLGPPVDTQYF
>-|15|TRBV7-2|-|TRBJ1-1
TGTGCCAGCAGCTTGCGAGCTTTGGGATACACTGAAGCTTTCTTT
CASSLRALGYTEAFF
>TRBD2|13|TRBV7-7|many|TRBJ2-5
TGTGCTAGCAGCTCCGGACTAGTAGAGACCCAGTACTTC
CASSSGLVETQYF
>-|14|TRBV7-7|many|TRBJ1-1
TGTGCTAGCAGCAACCCCAGAATATGCACTGAAGCTTTCTTT
CASSNPRICTEAFF
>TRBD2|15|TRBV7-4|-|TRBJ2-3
TGTGCCAGCAGCGAAGGACTAGCGGGCACAGATACGCAGTATTTT
CASSEGLAGTDTQYF
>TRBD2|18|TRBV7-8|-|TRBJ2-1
TGTGCCAGCAGCTTAAACGGGGGTACTAGCGGGAGGGCCGTTGAGCAGTTCTTC
CASSLNGGTSGRAVEQFF
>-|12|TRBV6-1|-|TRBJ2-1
TGTGCCAGCAGACTAGACACTAATGAGCAGTTCTTC
CASRLDTNEQFF
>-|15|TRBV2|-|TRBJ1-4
TGTGCCAGCAGCTTCCCGGGGAGTGGCGGTGAAAAACTGTTTTTT
CASSFPGSGGEKLFF
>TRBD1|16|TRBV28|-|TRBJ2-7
TGTGCCAGCAGTTTACCCGGGACAGGGGATTCCTACGAGCAGTACTTC
CASSLPGTGDSYEQYF
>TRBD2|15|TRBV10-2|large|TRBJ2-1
TGCGCCAGCACTACAAGCGGGAATCGGTACAATGAGCAGTTCTTC
CASTTSGNRYNEQFF
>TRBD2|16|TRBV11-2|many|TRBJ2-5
TGTGCCAGCAGCTTAGGTCCAGCGGGAGGTTACAATGAGCAGTACTTC
CASSLGPAGGYNEQYF
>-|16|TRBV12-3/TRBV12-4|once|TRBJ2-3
TGTGCCAGCAGTCCCACAGGGAATCGGTACACAGATACGCAGTATTTT
CASSPTGNRYTDTQYF
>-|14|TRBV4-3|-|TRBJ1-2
TGCGCCAGCAGCCAAGAGGATTCTAACTATGGCTACACCTTC
CASSQEDSNYGYTF
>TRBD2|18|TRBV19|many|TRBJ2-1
TGTGCCAGTAGTTCGGCGACTAGCGGGACGAGTAGGGCAAATGAGCAGTTCTTC
CASSSATSGTSRANEQFF
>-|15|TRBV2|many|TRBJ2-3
TGTGCCAGCAGTGAACCAGGGTCGGGATCAGATACGCAGTATTTT
CASSEPGSGSDTQYF
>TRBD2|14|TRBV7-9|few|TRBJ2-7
TGTGCCAGCAGTAATAGCGGGAGGAGCTACGAGCAGTACTTC
CASSNSGRSYEQYF
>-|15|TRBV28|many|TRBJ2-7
TGTGCCAGCAGTTTAATGGGGAGTCTCTACAATGAGCAGTACTTC
CASSLMGSLYNEQYF
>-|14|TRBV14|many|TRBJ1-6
TGTGCCAGCAGCCAAGAAGCTCTTATTTCACCCCTCCACTTT
CASSQEALISPLHF
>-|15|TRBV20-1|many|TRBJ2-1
TGCAGTGCTAGAGATCGCGGCCTCTCCTACAATGAGCAGTTCTTC
CSARDRGLSYNEQFF
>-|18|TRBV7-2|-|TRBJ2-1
TGTGCCAGCAGCTTAGTTGGTAGCGGCTGGAGCTCCTACAATGAGCAGTTCTTC
CASSLVGSGWSSYNEQFF
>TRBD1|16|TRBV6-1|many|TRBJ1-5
TGTGCCAGCAGTACGCGGGACAGAGGACGCAATCAGCCCCAGCATTTT
CASSTRDRGRNQPQHF
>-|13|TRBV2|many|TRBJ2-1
TGTGCCAGCAGTGAAGCGCCCCGGACTACAGAGTTCTTC
CASSEAPRTTEFF
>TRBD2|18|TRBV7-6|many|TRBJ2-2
TGTGCCAGCTCTTCTGAAGCTAGCGGGAGATCTGACACCGGGGAGCTGTTTTTT
CASSSEASGRSDTGELFF
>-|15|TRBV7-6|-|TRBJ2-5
TGTGCTAGCAGCTCCCGCGGTAGCCCACCCGAGACCCAGTACTTC
CASSSRGSPPETQYF